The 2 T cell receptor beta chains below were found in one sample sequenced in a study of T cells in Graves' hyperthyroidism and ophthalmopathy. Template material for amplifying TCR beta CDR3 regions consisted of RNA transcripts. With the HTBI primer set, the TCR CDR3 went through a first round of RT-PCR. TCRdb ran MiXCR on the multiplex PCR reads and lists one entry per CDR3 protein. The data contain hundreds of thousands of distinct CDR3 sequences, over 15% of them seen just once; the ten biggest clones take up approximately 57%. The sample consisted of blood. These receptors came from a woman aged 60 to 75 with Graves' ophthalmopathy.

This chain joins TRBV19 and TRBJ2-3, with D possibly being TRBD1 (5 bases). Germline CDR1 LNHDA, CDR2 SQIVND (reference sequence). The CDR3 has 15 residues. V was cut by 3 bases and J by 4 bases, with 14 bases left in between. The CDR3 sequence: CASSIWGIKPDTQYF. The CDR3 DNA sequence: TGTGCCAGTAGTATTTGGGGCATCAAGCCAGATACGCAGTATTTT.

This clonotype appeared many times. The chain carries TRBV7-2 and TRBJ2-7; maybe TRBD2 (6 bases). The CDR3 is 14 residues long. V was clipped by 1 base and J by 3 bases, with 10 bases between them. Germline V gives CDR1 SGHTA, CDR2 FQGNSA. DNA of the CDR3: TGTGCCAGCAGCTTAGTCGCTAGCGTCTACGAGCAGTACTTC. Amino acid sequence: CASSLVASVYEQYF.